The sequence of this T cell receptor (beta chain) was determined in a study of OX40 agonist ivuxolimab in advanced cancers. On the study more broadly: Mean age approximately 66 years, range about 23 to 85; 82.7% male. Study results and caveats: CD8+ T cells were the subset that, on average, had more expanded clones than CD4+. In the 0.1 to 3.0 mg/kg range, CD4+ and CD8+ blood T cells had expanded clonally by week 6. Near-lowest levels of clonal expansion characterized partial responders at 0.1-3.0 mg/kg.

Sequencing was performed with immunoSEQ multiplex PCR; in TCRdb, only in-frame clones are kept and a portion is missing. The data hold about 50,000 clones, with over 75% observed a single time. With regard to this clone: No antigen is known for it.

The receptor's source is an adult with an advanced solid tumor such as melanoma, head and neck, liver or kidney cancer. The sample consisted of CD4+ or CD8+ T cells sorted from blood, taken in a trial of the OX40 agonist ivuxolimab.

The CDR3: CSVELQNQETQYF. The CDR3 nucleotides read TGCAGCGTTGAATTACAAAACCAAGAGACCCAGTACTTC. The chain employs TRBV29-1 and TRBJ2-5; D ambiguous. The CDR3 runs 13 residues. Per germline, CDR1 SQVTM and CDR2 ANQGSEA. The V gene lost 2 bases and the J gene lost 0 bases, with 7 bases spanning the gap. The whole variable domain, remainder taken from reference TRBV29-1 and TRBJ2-5, is SAVISQKPSRDICQRGTSLTIQCQVDSQVTMMFWYRQQPGQSLTLIATANQGSEATYESGFVIDKFPISRPNLTFSTLTVSNMSPEDSSIYLCSVELQNQETQYFGPGTRLLVL.